This is a list of T cell receptor beta chains from one sample in a study of shared clonotypes between healthy human individuals. Produced via immunoSEQ multiplex PCR; TCRdb's table is partial and in-frame only. This sample has 2,500,000 or so clones, with around 90% found just once. Sequencing used naive CD4+ T cells sorted from blood. The receptors come from a man aged 18 to 35 in good health. The CDR3 runs from the conserved cysteine through the conserved F or W. D genes are given only for firm matches.

j_call v_call d_call cdr3_aa
TRBJ1-5 TRBV6-5 NA CASSLGVAGNQPQHF
TRBJ2-1 TRBV7-2 TRBD2 CASSARLAGVANEQFF
TRBJ2-2 TRBV5-4 NA CASTLQGVNTGELFF
TRBJ1-4 TRBV10-3 NA CAISERESQGGKLFF
TRBJ2-4 TRBV6-1 TRBD1 CASSELTGFYF
TRBJ2-7 TRBV2 NA CASSVGPEVFYGQYF
TRBJ2-5 TRBV6-5 TRBD2 CASGRTSGETQYF
TRBJ2-7 TRBV28 NA CASSSSVYEQYF
TRBJ1-1 TRBV28 TRBD1 CASSPGTGRTAEAFF
TRBJ2-7 TRBV28 TRBD1 CASSDPGQGDHEQYF
TRBJ1-3 TRBV9 TRBD1 CASSVDPRKGQLSGNTIYF
TRBJ2-7 TRBV6-1 NA CASSEGQTVSYEQYF
TRBJ2-5 TRBV4-2 NA CASSRADQETQYF
TRBJ2-3 TRBV7-2 NA CASSLGGTAGDTQYF
TRBJ1-1 TRBV27 TRBD1 CASADRAGTEAFF
TRBJ2-5 TRBV10-3 NA CAISYGAGRETQYF
TRBJ1-1 TRBV10-3 NA CAISTGTLNTEAFF
TRBJ1-5 TRBV2 NA CASSEGVGTDQPQHF
TRBJ1-4 TRBV10-3 NA CAISEGSGANEKLFF
TRBJ2-5 TRBV12-5 NA CASGLGAGETQYF
TRBJ2-3 TRBV5-1 NA CASSLGSLAHPDTQYF
TRBJ2-1 TRBV11-1 NA CASFPSDLDRTYNEQFF
TRBJ2-7 TRBV7-3 NA CASSLTQGAYEQYF